These 10 T cell receptor beta chains were sequenced from one sample in a study of blood T cell repertoires in COVID-19 (dated by TCRdb to about 2020). The library was obtained by the immunoSEQ multiplex PCR assay. TCRdb took this table from immuneACCESS and kept in-frame rearrangements with V and J called. Such tables lack part of the clones; where checked against another copy, unresolved V genes explain under half of the gap, and the rest is unexplained. The sample contains under 250,000 clones, under 85% of them found a single time. The ten largest clones capture 1.8% of the sample. Sequences were obtained from PBMCs or T cells enriched from blood (not recorded which). The receptor source for this set is a man between 60 and 75 years old who had recovered from COVID-19.

The rearrangement uses TRBV11-2 and TRBJ2-1; 9 positions agree with TRBD1. The V and J ends lost 6 bases and 3 bases, in that order; junction bases with no gene match: 6. Per germline, CDR1 SGHAT and CDR2 FQNNGV. This CDR3 has 15 amino acids. CDR3 sequence reads: CASSHPGQGYNEQFF. The DNA of the CDR3 is TGTGCCAGCAGTCATCCGGGACAGGGCTACAATGAGCAGTTCTTC.

The chain is built from TRBV18 and TRBJ2-6, with a weak D call TRBD2 (6 bases). CDR1 and CDR2 (germline): KGHSH, LQKENI. Trimming took off 1 base at V and 0 bases at J, with 16 bases between the two ends. The CDR3 spans 19 residues. CDR3 protein: CASSPQGRFRISGANVLTF. The CDR3 coding sequence is TGTGCCAGCTCACCACAGGGGAGGTTCCGGATCTCTGGGGCCAACGTCCTGACTTTC.

This clone was counted a few times. The chain links TRBV7-9 to TRBJ2-7; 10 bases line up with TRBD2. V was pared by 0 bases and J by 4 bases, with 12 bases of the junction left unmatched. Germline-derived CDR1 and CDR2 are SEHNR and FQNEAQ (reference sequence). The CDR3 has 18 residues. The CDR3 is CASSLARGASGGEYEQYF. CDR3 DNA sequence: TGTGCCAGCAGCTTAGCGCGGGGGGCTAGCGGGGGAGAATACGAGCAGTACTTC. The whole variable domain, filled in from reference TRBV7-9 and TRBJ2-7, reads DTGVSQNPRHKITKRGQNVTFRCDPISEHNRLYWYRQTLGQGPEFLTYFQNEAQLEKSRLLSDRFSAERPKGSFSTLEIQRTEQGDSAMYLCASSLARGASGGEYEQYFGPGTRLTVT.

The chain has TRBV10-3 and TRBJ1-2; a weak D match, TRBD1 (5 bases). The CDR3 sequence is 13 residues long. The germline gives CDR1 ENHRY, CDR2 SYGVKD. The V end lost 1 base, the J end lost 3 bases, and 6 bases lay between the germline ends. CDR3 in DNA: TGTGCCATCAGTGAGTTACAGGACTATGGCTACACCTTC. It codes for CAISELQDYGYTF.

The chain recombines TRBV5-1 with TRBJ2-5; D is undetermined. Trimming took 0 bases from V and 1 from J, leaving 13 bases between them. The CDR3 length is 16 residues. Germline CDR1 is SGHRS and CDR2 is YFSETQ. The CDR3 protein is CASSLGPVAGQETQYF. In DNA, the CDR3 is TGCGCCAGCAGCTTGGGGCCAGTGGCAGGCCAAGAGACCCAGTACTTC.

The genes are TRBV19 and TRBJ1-2; a weak D match, TRBD1 (5 bases). Germline-derived CDR1 and CDR2 are LNHDA and SQIVND (reference sequence). The V and J ends lost 3 bases and 3 bases respectively, with 8 bases between them. This CDR3 has 13 amino acids. The CDR3 nucleotides are TGTGCCAGTAGTATGGGCAGGGACTATGGCTACACCTTC. Amino acids: CASSMGRDYGYTF.

The gene calls are TRBV12-1 and TRBJ1-5; the D call TRBD1 from the table was never checked on the DNA. TRBV12-1 is a listed pseudogene. The CDR3 has 14 amino acids. The CDR3 here is CASSFWSGHQPQHF. CDR3 sequence (DNA): TGTGCCAGCAGCTTTTGGTCAGGGCATCAGCCCCAGCATTTT.

The chain has TRBV12-3 or TRBV12-4 and TRBJ1-1, with D hard to call. The CDR3 is 11 amino acids. Trimming took off 6 bases at V and 4 bases at J, with 6 bases between the two ends. CDR3 loop: CASSIVTEAFF. CDR3 nucleotide sequence: TGTGCCAGCAGCATAGTCACTGAAGCTTTCTTT.

For this clone: Other nucleotide sequences from this sample produce the same CDR3. CDR3: CASSLAGGAGQPQHF. For the CDR3, the DNA is TGTGCCAGCAGCTTAGCAGGGGGCGCCGGACAGCCCCAGCATTTT. This rearrangement joins TRBV7-2 to TRBJ1-5, with 7 positions matching TRBD1. The CDR3 is 15 residues long. With V trimmed by 0 bases and J by 7 bases, 6 bases remained unmatched. CDR1 SGHTA and CDR2 FQGNSA come from the germline V gene.

CDR3 amino acids: CASSLERGGTDTQYF. CDR3 DNA sequence: TGTGCCAGCAGCCTCGAGCGGGGAGGCACAGATACGCAGTATTTT. V gene TRBV5-5 combines with J gene TRBJ2-3, with 7 bases fitting TRBD2. Germline values: CDR1 SGHKS, CDR2 YYEKEE (reference sequence). V was clipped by 4 bases and J by 1 base; unmatched bases: 6. CDR3 length: 15 residues. The variable domain in full, with the rest retrieved from reference TRBV5-5 and TRBJ2-3, is DAGVTQSPTHLIKTRGQQVTLRCSPISGHKSVSWYQQVLGQGPQFIFQYYEKEERGRGNFPDRFSARQFPNYSSELNVNALLLGDSALYLCASSLERGGTDTQYFGPGTRLTVL.